The rows below give T cell receptor beta chains drawn from one sample of a study of regulatory T cells in long-lasting Graves disease. One entry per CDR3 protein, called by TCRdb with MiXCR from the multiplex PCR reads. This table holds 350,000 to 450,000 distinct CDR3 sequences, over 15% found once. Separately, the same data were catalogued under a study of T cells in Graves' hyperthyroidism and ophthalmopathy.

Sequencing used peripheral blood mononuclear cells (PBMCs), obtained at new diagnosis, from a patient treated with antithyroid drugs. Receptor source: a man aged 40-49 years with Graves disease. The CDR3 runs from the conserved cysteine through the conserved F or W. Clone size is given for some rows only: seen once, a few or many times, or a class if the clone is expanded.

>16|.|TRBV6-2/TRBV6-3
CASSEPPAGGVETQYF
>14|many|TRBV20-1
CSAPGQPSNYGYTF
>14|.|TRBV5-1
CASSLQTSGDTQYF
>14|medium-sized|TRBV6-5
CASSYSGPNQPQHF
>14|many|TRBV20-1
CSARPGQINEKLFF
>13|few|TRBV4-1
CASTDRRTDTQYF
>12|many|TRBV20-1
CSASRGSTEQFF
>16|few|TRBV6-5
CASSSHWGYSNQPQHF
>13|many|TRBV7-2
CASSLGSDYEQYF
>15|.|TRBV5-1
CASSSGQGSHNEQFF
>12|.|TRBV2
CASSKEQGAAFF
>13|many|TRBV2
CASSLPGLIEQFF
>15|many|TRBV4-3
CASSQDLGQGGEQYF
>14|.|TRBV19
CATAKTGTVGELFF
>12|many|TRBV6-2/TRBV6-3
CASSYDVNEQFF
>11|many|TRBV7-9
CLGAEGNEQFF
>14|.|TRBV10-3
CAIKGQGFGQPQHF
>15|many|TRBV7-3
CASSLMSGGPYEQYF
>14|.|TRBV10-3
CAISEGTGLLPQHF
>11|.|TRBV6-1
CATASVYEQYF
>13|few|TRBV20-1
CSGFTGLNSPLHF
>13|.|TRBV12-3/TRBV12-4
CASSWDRTTEAFF
>13|few|TRBV27
CASSLRGSYGYTF